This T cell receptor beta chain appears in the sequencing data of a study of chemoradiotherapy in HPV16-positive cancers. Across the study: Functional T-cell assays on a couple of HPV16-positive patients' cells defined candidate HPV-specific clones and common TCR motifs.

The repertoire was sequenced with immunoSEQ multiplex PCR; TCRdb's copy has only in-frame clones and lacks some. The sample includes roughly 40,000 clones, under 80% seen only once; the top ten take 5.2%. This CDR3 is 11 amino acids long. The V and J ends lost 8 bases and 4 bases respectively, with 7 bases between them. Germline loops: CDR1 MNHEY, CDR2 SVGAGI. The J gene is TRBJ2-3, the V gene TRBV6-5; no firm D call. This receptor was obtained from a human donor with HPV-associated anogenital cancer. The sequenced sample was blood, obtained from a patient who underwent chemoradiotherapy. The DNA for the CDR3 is TGTGCCAGCGTTCGTGCAGATACGCAGTATTTT. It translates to CASVRADTQYF.